A selection of T cell receptor beta chains follows, all from one sample in a study of blood T cell repertoires in COVID-19. The method was immunoSEQ multiplex PCR; TCRdb's version includes in-frame clones alone and lacks a portion of them. This sample yields roughly 120,000 clones, of which 75% to 90% are seen a single time; under 3% belongs to the top ten. What was sequenced was peripheral blood. These receptors all stem from a man in his thirties or forties with acute or convalescent COVID-19. CDR3s include the opening cysteine and the closing phenylalanine or tryptophan. The D gene is left open where the match is weak.

cdr3_aa,d_call,v_call
CASSPGQMNTEAFF,TRBD1,TRBV18
CASSIATGNNQPQHF,NA,TRBV19
CASSLVAGGVNEQFF,TRBD2,TRBV5-1
CASGRDKNEKLFF,NA,TRBV6-6
CASSQDTTTNEKLFF,NA,TRBV4-1
CASSLVAGGGRDTQYF,TRBD2,TRBV5-4
CASSFSGGTPETQYF,TRBD1,TRBV27
CASSPWVSGIAPLETQYF,TRBD2,TRBV11-2
CASSRPGVWDEQYF,NA,TRBV19
CASGNGIEETQYF,NA,TRBV12-5
CAISESRPGTGQINEQFF,TRBD1,TRBV10-3
CASSYPVTSGGYEQYF,TRBD2,TRBV6-5
CSVEPTGAEAFF,TRBD1,TRBV29-1
CASSLAGGSSEAFF,NA,TRBV5-1
CASSQDVTDHNEKLFF,NA,TRBV4-3
CASSYRSRAYGYTF,NA,TRBV6-5
CASSLVTYVGLGSGANVLTF,NA,TRBV5-1
CASSTASTYNEQFF,NA,TRBV28